A single sample is the source of the 4 T cell receptor beta chains below, sequenced in a study of T cells in Graves' hyperthyroidism and ophthalmopathy. Amplification of TCR beta CDR3 regions was performed using RNA transcripts as template. In the first-round RT-PCR of the TCR CDR3, the HTBI primer set was used. TCRdb redid the calling of the multiplex PCR reads with MiXCR, one entry per CDR3 protein. Of about 760,000 distinct CDR3 sequences detected, around 40% appear once; the ten largest clones hold about a third. The sample was blood. The receptors here all came from a woman in her thirties or forties with Graves' hyperthyroidism.

This clonotype was observed a handful of times. The genes are TRBV7-9 and TRBJ1-1, with 11 bases that match TRBD1. Losses at the gene ends were 4 bases for V and 2 bases for J; bases not matched to a gene: 12. Germline CDR1 and CDR2: SEHNR and FQNEAQ (reference sequence). The CDR3 is 18 amino acids. CDR3 protein: CASSSPGGTGGLNTEAFF. The CDR3 DNA sequence: TGTGCCAGCAGCTCCCCGGGTGGGACAGGGGGACTTAACACTGAAGCTTTCTTT. Full variable domain (rest looked up from reference TRBV7-9 and TRBJ1-1): DTGVSQNPRHKITKRGQNVTFRCDPISEHNRLYWYRQTLGQGPEFLTYFQNEAQLEKSRLLSDRFSAERPKGSFSTLEIQRTEQGDSAMYLCASSSPGGTGGLNTEAFFGQGTRLTVV.

To note about this clonotype: A much larger clone differs from this one at a single base, so this may be a read error. The V and J genes are TRBV7-9 and TRBJ1-5; 7 positions agree with TRBD1. Germline V gene data show CDR1 as SEHNR and CDR2 as FQNEAQ (reference sequence). The CDR3 length is 13 residues. The CDR3 here is CASSTGAYQPLHF. The CDR3 coding sequence is TGTGCCAGCAGCACAGGGGCTTATCAGCCCCTGCATTTT.

This rearrangement joins TRBV6-2 or TRBV6-3 to TRBJ1-1, with a possible D match to TRBD1 (5 bases). The CDR3 length is 15 residues. The germline V gene has CDR1 MNHEY and CDR2 SVGEGT. Trimming left V 3 bases short and J 1 base short, with 12 bases between. The CDR3 coding sequence is TGTGCCAGCAGTTATCAGGGACGAACGAACACTGAAGCTTTCTTT. Translation: CASSYQGRTNTEAFF.

This rearrangement joins TRBV28 to TRBJ2-2; TRBD2 matches 8 bases. The ends lost 2 bases at V and 0 bases at J; junction bases unmatched: 8. Germline V gene sequence: CDR1 MDHEN, CDR2 SYDVKM. The CDR3 length is 18 residues. The CDR3 nucleotides read TGTGCCAGCAGTTTAACCCGAGCGGGAGAGTCGAACACCGGGGAGCTGTTTTTT. It is translated as CASSLTRAGESNTGELFF.